Listed below are T cell receptor beta chains from one sample, sequenced in a study of tumor-infiltrating lymphocytes in primary liver carcinoma. One entry per CDR3 protein, called by TCRdb with MiXCR from the multiplex PCR reads. The sample shows roughly 100,000 distinct CDR3 sequences, around three quarters of them seen only once. Specimen: liver tumor tissue from sampling region 5. These receptors all stem from a woman aged 55-75 years with primary liver carcinoma and hepatitis B virus infection. Each CDR3 is given with its conserved first and last residue. D genes are given only for firm matches. Clone sizes are given selectively: once, few, many, or a class where the clone is expanded.

cdr3_nt,cdr3_aa,d_call,v_call,clone_size,j_call
TGTGCCAGCAGCTTACATGGGAAGGGTGACACTGAAGCTTTCTTT,CASSLHGKGDTEAFF,NA,TRBV7-8,many,TRBJ1-1
TGTGCCAGCAGTTATAGGAGCTCCAATGATCAGTTCTTC,CASSYRSSNDQFF,NA,TRBV6-5,NA,TRBJ2-1
TGTGCCAGCAGGAGGGTAGCGGGAGCCGCAGATACGCAGTATTTT,CASRRVAGAADTQYF,TRBD2,TRBV11-2,once,TRBJ2-3
TGTGCCAGCAGCCGACCAGGCCGGGACAGATCCTACAATGAGCAGTTCTTC,CASSRPGRDRSYNEQFF,TRBD1,TRBV12-3/TRBV12-4,NA,TRBJ2-1
TGCGCCAGCAGCCAAGATATGGCGGGAGAAGCAGATACGCCGTATTTT,CASSQDMAGEADTPYF,TRBD2,TRBV4-2,NA,TRBJ2-3
TGTGCCAGCAGCCCCGGGACGAGGGGCAACTACGAGCAGTATTTC,CASSPGTRGNYEQYF,NA,TRBV11-3,once,TRBJ2-7
TGTGCCTGCAGCCCACCGCAAGGACCGACCGGGAAGCTGTTTTTT,CACSPPQGPTGKLFF,NA,TRBV11-2,NA,TRBJ2-2
TGTACCAGCAGTGAAGCAAGCGGGAGCAGCAACGAGCAGTACTTC,CTSSEASGSSNEQYF,TRBD2,TRBV2,NA,TRBJ2-7
TGTGCCAGCAGTCTCCTCGGACAGGGGACCTCACCGGACTTC,CASSLLGQGTSPDF,TRBD1,TRBV12-3/TRBV12-4,NA,TRBJ2-5
TGTGCCAGCAGCTTAGATAGTAGGCTACCGGTCACCGGGGAGCTGGTTTTT,CASSLDSRLPVTGELVF,NA,TRBV11-2,NA,TRBJ2-2
TGTGCCAGTAGCCCTCCGCAAGGACCGACCGAGAAGCTGTTTTTT,CASSPPQGPTEKLFF,NA,TRBV11-2,once,TRBJ2-2
TGTGCCAGCAGTTTAGCGCTCGGGGGGTCAGGACAGCATTTT,CASSLALGGSGQHF,NA,TRBV12-3/TRBV12-4,NA,TRBJ1-5
TGTGCCAGTAGTATAGCGGCGGCCGCTAACTATGGCTACACCTTC,CASSIAAAANYGYTF,NA,TRBV19,NA,TRBJ1-2
TGTGCCTGCAGTGCCGGGGGCTACTGTGAGCAGTTCTTC,CACSAGGYCEQFF,NA,TRBV11-3,NA,TRBJ2-1
TGCGCCAGCAGTGTTGTGGGAGGCACCGGGGAGCTGTTTTTT,CASSVVGGTGELFF,NA,TRBV10-1,few,TRBJ2-2
TGTGCCAGCAGCTTAACAGCGGGCACAGATACGCAGTATTTT,CASSLTAGTDTQYF,NA,TRBV7-3,many,TRBJ2-3
TGTGCCAGCAGCCTATCCGTGGGACAGGGAACAACTAATGAAAAACTGTTTTTT,CASSLSVGQGTTNEKLFF,TRBD1,TRBV7-9,NA,TRBJ1-4
TGTGCCAGCAGCCCGGGACTAGCGGGAGGGCCGTCAGTGCAGTTCTTC,CASSPGLAGGPSVQFF,TRBD2,TRBV5-4,many,TRBJ2-1
TGTGCCAGCAGCTTAGGGGGGGGATACACCGGGAAGCTGTTATTT,CASSLGGGYTGKLLF,TRBD2,TRBV7-8,NA,TRBJ2-2
TGTGTCAGCAGTCTGACTAACTATGGCTACACCTTC,CVSSLTNYGYTF,NA,TRBV4-2,NA,TRBJ1-2
TGTGCCATCAGTTTACAGCTAACCTACGAGCGGTACTTC,CAISLQLTYERYF,NA,TRBV12-3/TRBV12-4,NA,TRBJ2-7
TGTGCCAACAGTTTTAATGAGCAGTACTTC,CANSFNEQYF,NA,TRBV6-6,once,TRBJ2-7
TGTGCCAGCAGCTTGGAACCTAGCGGGAGCACCGGGGAGCTACTTTTT,CASSLEPSGSTGELLF,TRBD2,TRBV5-6,NA,TRBJ2-2
TGTGCCGGGAGCTTAGGGCTAGCGTTTAATGAGCAGTTCTTC,CAGSLGLAFNEQFF,NA,TRBV11-2,once,TRBJ2-1
TGTGCCAGCCACCGGACAGGGGCGAATTATCAGCCCCAGCATTTT,CASHRTGANYQPQHF,TRBD1,TRBV6-1,many,TRBJ1-5
TGTGCCACCAGCCCCACTAGCGTCCAAGAGACCCAATGCTTC,CATSPTSVQETQCF,TRBD2,TRBV11-2,NA,TRBJ2-5
TGCGCCAGCAGCCAAGATGGGGGAGGGGCAGGGGGTAGGAACAAGCAGTACTTC,CASSQDGGGAGGRNKQYF,NA,TRBV4-2,NA,TRBJ2-7
TGTAGCGTTGAAAGGGACAGGAGCTACACCTTC,CSVERDRSYTF,TRBD1,TRBV29-1,NA,TRBJ1-2
TGCAGCGTTGGGGGGGCTAGCGTGTCCGACAGGAACTTC,CSVGGASVSDRNF,NA,TRBV29-1,NA,TRBJ2-1
TGTGCCAGCAGTTATGGGCAGGTAGGAACTGAAGCTTTCTTT,CASSYGQVGTEAFF,NA,TRBV6-5,NA,TRBJ1-1
TGTGTCAGCAGCTTAGAGTGGCGAGGAGGAGGGCAGTACTTC,CVSSLEWRGGGQYF,NA,TRBV11-2,NA,TRBJ2-7
TGTGCCAGCAGTTTGGGTCACGAAGACTACGGCTACACCTTC,CASSLGHEDYGYTF,NA,TRBV6-6,few,TRBJ1-2
TGTTCCAGCAGTTTAGCGGGAAGGCCGCTTGAGCAGTTCTTC,CSSSLAGRPLEQFF,TRBD2,TRBV11-2,NA,TRBJ2-1
TGCGCCAGCAGCCAAGGAACGGATAAGGGTCTAGCGGGACTAGATACGCAGTATTTT,CASSQGTDKGLAGLDTQYF,TRBD2,TRBV4-1,once,TRBJ2-3
TGTGCCAGCAGCGGAGGGGCGCCCACAGATACGCAGTATTTT,CASSGGAPTDTQYF,NA,TRBV9,many,TRBJ2-3
TGTGCCAGTAGTATCCGTCCAGCAAGTGAGCAGTTCTTC,CASSIRPASEQFF,NA,TRBV19,NA,TRBJ2-1
TGTGCCAGCAGGCAAGCGGGAGGAGAATACTTC,CASRQAGGEYF,TRBD2,TRBV6-5,NA,TRBJ2-5
TGTGCCAGCAGTCTCGTACGCTCTTCATATAGCACAGATACGCAGTATTTT,CASSLVRSSYSTDTQYF,NA,TRBV12-3/TRBV12-4,NA,TRBJ2-3
TGCAGCGTTGAAGTCGGAGGGGCAGATTCGCAATATTTT,CSVEVGGADSQYF,NA,TRBV29-1,NA,TRBJ2-3
TGTGTCAGCAGCTTAGCCGGGGCGGAGACCCAGTACTTC,CVSSLAGAETQYF,NA,TRBV7-9,NA,TRBJ2-5
TGTGCCAGCAACTCTCACCTGGGACAGATTTACAAGGAGTACTTC,CASNSHLGQIYKEYF,TRBD1,TRBV11-2,NA,TRBJ2-7
TGTGCCAGCACCATACAGGGGAACCCTAAAGCTTTCTTT,CASTIQGNPKAFF,TRBD1,TRBV7-9,NA,TRBJ1-1